A single count supports the clone carrying this T cell receptor (beta chain). This CDR3 region has 13 residues. With V trimmed by 4 bases and J by 4 bases, 3 bases remained unmatched. The germline V gene has CDR1 MGHDK and CDR2 SYGVNS. This sample was taken from a study of blood T cell repertoires in COVID-19. The participants were between roughly 18 and 89 years old and came from some 25 US areas. Researchers sorted participants into cohorts using their self-reported clinical history. Authors' processing steps: Cell counts per sample came from amplifying reference gene primers. TCRdb's table, derived via immunoSEQ multiplex PCR, lists solely in-frame clones and lacks some. V, J and clone size reflect that table, while D and trimming were determined from the DNA. The sample yields roughly 360,000 clones, roughly 86% seen once.

The J gene is TRBJ1-1, the V gene TRBV25-1, with TRBD1 identical over 7 bases. The clonotype was recovered from a man aged 25-40 years who had recovered from COVID-19. The sequenced material came from PBMCs or T cells enriched from blood (not recorded which). The CDR3 protein is CASSATGVTEAFF. CDR3 in DNA: TGTGCCAGCAGTGCCACAGGGGTCACTGAAGCTTTCTTT.